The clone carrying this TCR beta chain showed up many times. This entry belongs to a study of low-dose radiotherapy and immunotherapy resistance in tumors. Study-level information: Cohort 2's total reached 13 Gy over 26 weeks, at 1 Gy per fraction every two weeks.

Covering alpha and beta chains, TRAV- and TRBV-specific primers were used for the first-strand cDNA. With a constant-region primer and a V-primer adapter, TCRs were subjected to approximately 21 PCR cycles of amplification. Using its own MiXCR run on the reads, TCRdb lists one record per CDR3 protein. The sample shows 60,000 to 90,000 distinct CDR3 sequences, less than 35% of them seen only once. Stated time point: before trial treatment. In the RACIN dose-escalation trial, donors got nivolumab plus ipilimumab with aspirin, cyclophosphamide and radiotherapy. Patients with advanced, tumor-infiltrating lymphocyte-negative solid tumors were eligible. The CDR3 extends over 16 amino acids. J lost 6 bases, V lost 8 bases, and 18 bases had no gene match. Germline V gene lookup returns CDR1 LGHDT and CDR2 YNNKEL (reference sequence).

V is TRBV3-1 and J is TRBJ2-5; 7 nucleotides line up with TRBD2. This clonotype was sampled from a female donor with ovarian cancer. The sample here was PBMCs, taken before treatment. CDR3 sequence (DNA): TGTGCCAGCGCACAAGTTGGGCTAGCGGCCTCAAAGACCCAGTACTTC. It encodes CASAQVGLAASKTQYF.